Detailed here is one T cell receptor beta chain. Its antigen is unknown. TCRdb ran MiXCR on the reads and lists one entry per CDR3 protein. The data show some 220,000 distinct CDR3 sequences, with about 12% seen just once and about 1.5% held by the top ten. This sample is part of a study of T cell repertoires in cytomegalovirus infection. Study-level information: Matching HLA type and CMV infection were both indicated by public TCR beta signatures. Study results and limitations: Cumulative frequency of public TCR beta families picked out carriers of CMV plus the relevant HLA. The study found HLA-C-restricted CMV-specific TCR beta clonotypes dominating the ex vivo response.

V was pared by 3 bases and J by 0 bases, with 9 bases between. The CDR3 has 15 residues. Germline CDR1 is MDHEN and CDR2 is SYDVKM. V gene TRBV28 combines with J gene TRBJ1-5; D gene uncertain. The TCR was taken from a human donor in good health (CMV status not recorded). Some clones in this sample may be carry-over from other donors' samples. The specimen sequenced was PBMCs. The CDR3 here is CASSLWQNSNQPQHF. The CDR3, as DNA: TGTGCCAGCAGTTTGTGGCAGAATAGCAATCAGCCCCAGCATTTT.